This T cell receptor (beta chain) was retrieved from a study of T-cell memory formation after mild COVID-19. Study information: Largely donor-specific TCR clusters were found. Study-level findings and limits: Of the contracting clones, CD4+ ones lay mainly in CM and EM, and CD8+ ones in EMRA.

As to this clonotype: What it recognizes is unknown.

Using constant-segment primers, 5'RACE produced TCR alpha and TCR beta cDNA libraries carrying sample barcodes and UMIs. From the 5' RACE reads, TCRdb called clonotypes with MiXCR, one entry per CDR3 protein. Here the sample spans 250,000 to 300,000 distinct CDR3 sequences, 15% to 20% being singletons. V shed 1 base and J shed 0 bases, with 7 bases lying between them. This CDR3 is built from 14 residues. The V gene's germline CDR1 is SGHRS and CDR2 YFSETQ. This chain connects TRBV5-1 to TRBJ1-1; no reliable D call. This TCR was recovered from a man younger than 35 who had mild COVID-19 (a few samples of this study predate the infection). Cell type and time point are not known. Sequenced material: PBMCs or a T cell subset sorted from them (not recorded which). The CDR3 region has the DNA TGCGCCAGCAGCTTGACAGTCATGAACACTGAAGCTTTCTTT. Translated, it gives CASSLTVMNTEAFF.